The clone carrying this T cell receptor (beta chain) has more than one count but fewer than ten. What it binds is not known. The CDR3 consists of 14 residues. V was clipped by 10 bases and J by 6 bases; unmatched bases: 10. Germline lookup yields CDR1 MDHEN and CDR2 SYDVKM. TCRdb's copy holds only in-frame clones and misses some; the assay was immunoSEQ multiplex PCR. The sample contains roughly 100,000 clones, approximately 90% of which appear only once. This sample is drawn from a study of cytomegalovirus exposure and HLA in healthy donors. Study background: The same platform used for the 600 to 750 first-cohort repertoires was also used for the roughly 120 validation repertoires, as a later analysis reported.

General observations from the study: Most TCR sequences showed up rarely, but some public TCRs showed up in many donors. Reportedly, diagnosis of cytomegalovirus status by the classifier showed high specificity and sensitivity. The study listed 150 to 200 cytomegalovirus-associated TCR beta chains.

V gene TRBV28 combines with J gene TRBJ1-2; TRBD1 matches 11 bases. Sequenced: PBMCs. This receptor was obtained from a woman under 30 in good health and CMV-seropositive. The CDR3 nucleotides are TGTGCCACCATGAACCCGGACAGGGGGCATGGCTACACCTTC. Protein product: CATMNPDRGHGYTF.